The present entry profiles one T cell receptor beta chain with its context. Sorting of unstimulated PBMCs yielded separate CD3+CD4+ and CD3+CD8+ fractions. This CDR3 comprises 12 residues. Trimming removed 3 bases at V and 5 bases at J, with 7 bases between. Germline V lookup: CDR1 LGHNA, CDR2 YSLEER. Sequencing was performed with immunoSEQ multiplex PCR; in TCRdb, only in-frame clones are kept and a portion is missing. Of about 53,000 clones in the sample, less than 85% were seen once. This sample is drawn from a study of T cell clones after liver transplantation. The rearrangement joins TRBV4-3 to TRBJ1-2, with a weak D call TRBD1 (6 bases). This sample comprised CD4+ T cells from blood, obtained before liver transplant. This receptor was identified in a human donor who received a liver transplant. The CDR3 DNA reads TGCGCCAGCAGCCACAGGGGTTATGGCTACACCTTC. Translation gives CASSHRGYGYTF.